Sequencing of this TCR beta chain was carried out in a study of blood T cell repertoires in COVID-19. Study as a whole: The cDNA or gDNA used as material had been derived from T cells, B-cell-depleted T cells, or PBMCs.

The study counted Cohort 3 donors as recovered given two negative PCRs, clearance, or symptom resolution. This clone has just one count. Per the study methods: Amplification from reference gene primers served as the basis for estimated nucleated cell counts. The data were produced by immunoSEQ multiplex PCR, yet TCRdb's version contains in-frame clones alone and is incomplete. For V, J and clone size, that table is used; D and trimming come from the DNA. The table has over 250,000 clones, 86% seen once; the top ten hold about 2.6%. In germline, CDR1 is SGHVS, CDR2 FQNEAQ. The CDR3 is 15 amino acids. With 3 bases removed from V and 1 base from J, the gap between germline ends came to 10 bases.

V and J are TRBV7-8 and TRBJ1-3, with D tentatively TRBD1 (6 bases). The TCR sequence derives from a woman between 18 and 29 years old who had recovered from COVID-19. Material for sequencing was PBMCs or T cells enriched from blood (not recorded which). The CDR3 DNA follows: TGTGCCAGCAGCTTCGGCAGGGGTTCTGGAAACACCATATATTTT. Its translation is CASSFGRGSGNTIYF. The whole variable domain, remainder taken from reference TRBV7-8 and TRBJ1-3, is GAGVSQSPRYKVAKRGQDVALRCDPISGHVSLFWYQQALGQGPEFLTYFQNEAQLDKSGLPSDRFFAERPEGSVSTLKIQRTQQEDSAVYLCASSFGRGSGNTIYFGEGSWLTVV.